These T cell receptor beta chains were read from a single sample in a study of human T cells and chemical hapten exposure. TCRdb re-called the RACE reads through MiXCR, storing one row per CDR3 protein. This sample has roughly 50,000 distinct CDR3 sequences, with roughly 11% found just once. Source: whole blood, taken in connection with sensitization to the hapten diphenylcyclopropenone (DPC). Receptors originate from a woman between 35 and 50 years old with alopecia areata. Some clones in this sample may be carry-over from other donors' samples. The CDR3 runs from the conserved cysteine through the conserved F or W. D genes are given only for firm matches. Size tells how often a clone was seen (once, few, many) or the class of an expanded clone, and some rows leave it out.

CDR3 length,V gene,D gene,J gene,clone size,CDR3 DNA,CDR3 protein
16,TRBV6-5,.,TRBJ1-1,many,TGTGCCAGCAGTTACGGCCACCGGACGATGAACACTGAAGCTTTCTTT,CASSYGHRTMNTEAFF
13,TRBV7-9,.,TRBJ2-7,few,TGTGCCAGCAGCCCGGGGGGCAGTTCCGAGCAGTACTTC,CASSPGGSSEQYF
16,TRBV28,TRBD2,TRBJ2-3,.,TGTGCCAGCAGCTTGAAACCGGGACTAGGCACAGATACGCAGTATTTT,CASSLKPGLGTDTQYF
11,TRBV7-9,.,TRBJ1-2,once,TGTGCCAGCAGCTTACATTATGGCTACACCTTC,CASSLHYGYTF
16,TRBV9,TRBD2,TRBJ2-2,few,TGTGCCAGCAGCGTAGTGGGACTAGTAAGCACCGGGGAGCTGTTTTTT,CASSVVGLVSTGELFF
14,TRBV29-1,TRBD2,TRBJ2-5,.,TGCAGCGTGGTAGCGGGAGGGCCGTCGGAGACCCAGTACTTC,CSVVAGGPSETQYF
13,TRBV12-5,.,TRBJ2-3,few,TGTGCTAGTGGTTTGTTCACCACAGATACGCAGTATTTT,CASGLFTTDTQYF
13,TRBV6-2/TRBV6-3,TRBD1,TRBJ2-1,.,TGTGCCACCGGGACAGACGACTACAATGAGCAGTTCTTC,CATGTDDYNEQFF
13,TRBV27,TRBD2,TRBJ2-1,many,TGTGCCAGCAGTCCGACTAGCGGGCCAGGGCAGTTCTTC,CASSPTSGPGQFF
14,TRBV29-1,.,TRBJ1-1,many,TGCAGCGTTGAAGATCATCGGGGTATATCTGAAGCTTTCTTT,CSVEDHRGISEAFF
13,TRBV29-1,.,TRBJ2-3,few,TGCAGCCCGAGCAGGCGTCTCACAGATACGCAGTATTTT,CSPSRRLTDTQYF
15,TRBV24-1,.,TRBJ2-1,few,TGTGCCACCAGTGATCCCCGCTGGGGCCGGAATGAGCAGTTCTTC,CATSDPRWGRNEQFF
14,TRBV6-6,.,TRBJ1-6,.,TGTGCCTCCCAGTCGGGGGGTTATAATTCACCCCTCCACTTT,CASQSGGYNSPLHF